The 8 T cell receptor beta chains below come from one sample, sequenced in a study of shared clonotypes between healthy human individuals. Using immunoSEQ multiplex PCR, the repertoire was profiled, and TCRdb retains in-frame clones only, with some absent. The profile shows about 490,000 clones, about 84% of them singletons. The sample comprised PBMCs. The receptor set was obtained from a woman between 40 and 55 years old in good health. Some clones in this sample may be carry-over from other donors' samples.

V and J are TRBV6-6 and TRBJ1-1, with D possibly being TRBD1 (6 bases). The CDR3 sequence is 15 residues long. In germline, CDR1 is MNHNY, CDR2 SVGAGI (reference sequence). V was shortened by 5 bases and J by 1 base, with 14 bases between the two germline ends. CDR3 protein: CASSPQPTGNTEAFF. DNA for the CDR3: TGTGCCAGCAGTCCCCAACCGACAGGGAACACTGAAGCTTTCTTT.

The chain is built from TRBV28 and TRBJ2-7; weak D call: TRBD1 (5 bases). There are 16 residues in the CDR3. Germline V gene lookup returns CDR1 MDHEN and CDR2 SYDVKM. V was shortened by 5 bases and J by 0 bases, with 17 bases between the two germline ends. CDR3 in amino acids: CASSLRQKPNSYEQYF. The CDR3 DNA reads TGTGCCAGCAGTCTTAGACAGAAGCCAAACTCCTACGAGCAGTACTTC.

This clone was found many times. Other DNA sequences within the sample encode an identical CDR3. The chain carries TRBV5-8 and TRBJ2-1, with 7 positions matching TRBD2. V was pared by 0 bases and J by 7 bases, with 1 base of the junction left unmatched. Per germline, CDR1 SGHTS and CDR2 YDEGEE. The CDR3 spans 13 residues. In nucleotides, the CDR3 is TGTGCCAGCAGCTTGGTGGGGGGGAATGAGCAGTTCTTC. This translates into CASSLVGGNEQFF.

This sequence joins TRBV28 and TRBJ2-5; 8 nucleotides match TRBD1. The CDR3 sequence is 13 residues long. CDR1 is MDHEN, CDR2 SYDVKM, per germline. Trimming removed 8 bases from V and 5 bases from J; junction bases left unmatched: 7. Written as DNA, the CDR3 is TGTGCCAGCGACCAAGACAGGGGTGAGACCCAGTACTTC. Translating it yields CASDQDRGETQYF.

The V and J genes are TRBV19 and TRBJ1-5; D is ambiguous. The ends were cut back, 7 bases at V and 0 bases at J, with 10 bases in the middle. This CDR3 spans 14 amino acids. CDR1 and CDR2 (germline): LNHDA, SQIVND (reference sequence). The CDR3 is CASTPAVSNQPQHF. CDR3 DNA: TGTGCCAGTACTCCGGCGGTTAGCAATCAGCCCCAGCATTTT.

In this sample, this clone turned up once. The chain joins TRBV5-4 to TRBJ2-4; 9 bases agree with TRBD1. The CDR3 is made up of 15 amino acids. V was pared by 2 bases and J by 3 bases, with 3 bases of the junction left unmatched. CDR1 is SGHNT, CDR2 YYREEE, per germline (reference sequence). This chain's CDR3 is CASSFRQGGKNIQYF. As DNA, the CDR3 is TGTGCCAGCAGCTTCAGACAGGGGGGCAAAAACATTCAGTACTTC.

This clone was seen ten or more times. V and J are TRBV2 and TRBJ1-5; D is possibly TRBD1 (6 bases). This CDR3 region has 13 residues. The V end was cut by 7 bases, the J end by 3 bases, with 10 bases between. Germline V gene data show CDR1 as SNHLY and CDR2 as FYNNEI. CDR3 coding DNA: TGTGCCAGCATTGGGGGGGCCAATCAGCCCCAGCATTTT. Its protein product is CASIGGANQPQHF.

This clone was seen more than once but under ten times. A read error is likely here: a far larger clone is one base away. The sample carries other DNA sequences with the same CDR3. The CDR3 loop is CASSQDSPTGYTF. DNA for the CDR3: TGCGCCAGCAGCCAAGATTCCCCTACTGGCTACACCTTC. V usage is TRBV4-1 and J usage is TRBJ1-2; D is unresolved. Germline loops: CDR1 MGHRA, CDR2 YSYEKL. Between the trimmed V and J ends, which lost 0 bases and 7 bases, there was a span of 9 bases. This CDR3 comprises 13 residues.